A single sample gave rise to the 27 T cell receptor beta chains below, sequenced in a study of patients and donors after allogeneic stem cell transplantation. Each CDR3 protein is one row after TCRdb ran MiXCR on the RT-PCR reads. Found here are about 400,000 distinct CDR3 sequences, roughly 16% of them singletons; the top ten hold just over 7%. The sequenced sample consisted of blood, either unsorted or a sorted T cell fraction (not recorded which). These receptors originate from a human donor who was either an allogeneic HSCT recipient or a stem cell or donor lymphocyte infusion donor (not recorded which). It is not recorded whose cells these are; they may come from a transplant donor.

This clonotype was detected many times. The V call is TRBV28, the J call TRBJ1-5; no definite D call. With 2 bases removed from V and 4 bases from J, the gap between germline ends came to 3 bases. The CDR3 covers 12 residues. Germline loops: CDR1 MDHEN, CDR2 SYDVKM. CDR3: CASSLLNQPQHF. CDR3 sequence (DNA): TGTGCCAGCAGTTTACTGAATCAGCCCCAGCATTTT.

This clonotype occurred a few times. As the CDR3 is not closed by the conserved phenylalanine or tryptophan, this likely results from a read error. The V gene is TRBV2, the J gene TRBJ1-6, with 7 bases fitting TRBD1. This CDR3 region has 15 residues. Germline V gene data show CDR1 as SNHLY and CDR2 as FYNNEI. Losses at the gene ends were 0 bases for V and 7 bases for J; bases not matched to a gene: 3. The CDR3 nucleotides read TGTGCCAGCAGTGAAGCCGGGACAGACAATTCACCCCTCCACCTT. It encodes CASSEAGTDNSPLHL.

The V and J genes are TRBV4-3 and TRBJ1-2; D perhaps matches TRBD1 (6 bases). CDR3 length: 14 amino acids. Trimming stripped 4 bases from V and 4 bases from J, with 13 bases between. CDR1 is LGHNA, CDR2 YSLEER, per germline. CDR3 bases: TGCGCCAGCAGCCGAACAGGGCTCGGCTATGGCTACACCTTC. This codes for CASSRTGLGYGYTF.

The CDR3 loop reads CASSSQLLDSRNSPLHF. CDR3 bases: TGCGCCAGCAGCTCCCAATTACTCGACAGCCGGAATTCACCCCTCCACTTT. The rearrangement uses TRBV5-1 and TRBJ1-6, with D possibly TRBD1 on 5 matching bases. V was clipped by 3 bases and J by 7 bases, with 20 bases between them. This CDR3 region has 17 residues. CDR1 is SGHRS and CDR2 is YFSETQ in the germline V gene.

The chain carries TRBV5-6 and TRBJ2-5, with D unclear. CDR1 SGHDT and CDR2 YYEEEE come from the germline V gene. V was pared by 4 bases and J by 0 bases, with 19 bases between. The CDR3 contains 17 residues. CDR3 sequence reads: CASSQHGPQVNQETQYF. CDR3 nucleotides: TGTGCCAGCAGCCAGCATGGGCCCCAAGTAAACCAAGAGACCCAGTACTTC.

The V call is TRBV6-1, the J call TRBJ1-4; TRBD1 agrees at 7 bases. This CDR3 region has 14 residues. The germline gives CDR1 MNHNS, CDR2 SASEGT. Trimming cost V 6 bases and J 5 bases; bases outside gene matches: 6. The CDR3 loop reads CASRSGQSNEKLFF. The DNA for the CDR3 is TGTGCCAGCAGGTCGGGACAGTCCAATGAAAAACTGTTTTTT.

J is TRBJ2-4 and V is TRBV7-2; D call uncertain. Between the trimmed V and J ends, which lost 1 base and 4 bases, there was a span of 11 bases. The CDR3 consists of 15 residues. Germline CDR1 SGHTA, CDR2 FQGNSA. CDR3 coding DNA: TGTGCCAGCAGCTTAGGTGGGCCGTATAAAAACATTCAGTACTTC. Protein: CASSLGGPYKNIQYF.

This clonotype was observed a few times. CDR3 DNA: TGTGCCAGCAGTTTAGGGGGAGTCTACAATGAGCAGTTCTTC. Residues: CASSLGGVYNEQFF. The chain is built from TRBV28 and TRBJ2-1, with D perhaps assigned TRBD1 or TRBD2 (5 bases each). Germline V lookup: CDR1 MDHEN, CDR2 SYDVKM. With 2 bases removed from V and 3 bases from J, the gap between germline ends came to 8 bases. The CDR3 is 14 amino acids.

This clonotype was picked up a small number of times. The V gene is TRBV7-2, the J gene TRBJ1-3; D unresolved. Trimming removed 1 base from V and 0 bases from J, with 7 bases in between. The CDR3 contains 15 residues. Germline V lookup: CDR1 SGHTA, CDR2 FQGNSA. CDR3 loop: CASSLDRTSGNTIYF. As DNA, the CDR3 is TGTGCCAGCAGCTTAGACAGAACCTCTGGAAACACCATATATTTT. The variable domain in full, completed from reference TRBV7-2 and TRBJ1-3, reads GAGVSQSPSNKVTEKGKDVELRCDPISGHTALYWYRQSLGQGLEFLIYFQGNSAPDKSGLPSDRFSAERTGGSVSTLTIQRTQQEDSAVYLCASSLDRTSGNTIYFGEGSWLTVV.

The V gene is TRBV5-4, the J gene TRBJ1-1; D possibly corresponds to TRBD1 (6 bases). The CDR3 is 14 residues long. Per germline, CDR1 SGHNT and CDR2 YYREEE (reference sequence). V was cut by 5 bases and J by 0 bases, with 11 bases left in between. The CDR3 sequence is CASSKGQMNTEAFF. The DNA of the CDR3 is TGTGCCAGCAGTAAGGGACAAATGAACACTGAAGCTTTCTTT. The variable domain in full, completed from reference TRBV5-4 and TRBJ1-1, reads ETGVTQSPTHLIKTRGQQVTLRCSSQSGHNTVSWYQQALGQGPQFIFQYYREEENGRGNFPPRFSGLQFPNYSSELNVNALELDDSALYLCASSKGQMNTEAFFGQGTRLTVV.

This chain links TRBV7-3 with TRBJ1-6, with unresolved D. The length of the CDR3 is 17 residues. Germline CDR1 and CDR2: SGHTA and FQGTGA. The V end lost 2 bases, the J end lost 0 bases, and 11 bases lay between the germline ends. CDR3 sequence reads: CASSLLDASSYNSPLHF. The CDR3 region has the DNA TGTGCCAGCAGCTTACTTGACGCGAGCTCCTATAATTCACCCCTCCACTTT.

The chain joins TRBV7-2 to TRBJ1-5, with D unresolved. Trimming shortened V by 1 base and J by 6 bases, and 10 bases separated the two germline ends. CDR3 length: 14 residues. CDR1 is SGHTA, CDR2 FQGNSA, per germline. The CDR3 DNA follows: TGTGCCAGCAGCTTAGTGACGGGGAGTCAGCCCCAGCATTTT. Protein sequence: CASSLVTGSQPQHF.

CDR3 in DNA: TGTGCCAGCAGCCCTAGGGCCCCTACCCCCGGGGCCACAGATACGCAGTATTTT. Its translation: CASSPRAPTPGATDTQYF. V usage is TRBV9 and J usage is TRBJ2-3; D is tentatively TRBD1 or TRBD2 (5 bases each). CDR3 size: 18 residues. Germline-derived CDR1 and CDR2 are SGDLS and YYNGEE. Trimming stripped 4 bases from V and 2 bases from J, with 23 bases between.

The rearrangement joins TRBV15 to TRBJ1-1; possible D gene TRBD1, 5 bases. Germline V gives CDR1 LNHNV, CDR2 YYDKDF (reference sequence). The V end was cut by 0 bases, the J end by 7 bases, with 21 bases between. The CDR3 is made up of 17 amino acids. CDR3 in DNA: TGTGCCACCAGCAGAGATACGGCAGGGACGCGAGGAAGTGAAGCTTTCTTT. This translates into CATSRDTAGTRGSEAFF.

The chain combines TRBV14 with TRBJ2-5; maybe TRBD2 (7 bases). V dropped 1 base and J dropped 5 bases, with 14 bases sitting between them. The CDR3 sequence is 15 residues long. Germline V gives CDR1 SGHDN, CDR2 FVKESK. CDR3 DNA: TGTGCCAGCAGCCAAGTCGGCAGGGGAGGGGAGACCCAGTACTTC. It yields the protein CASSQVGRGGETQYF.

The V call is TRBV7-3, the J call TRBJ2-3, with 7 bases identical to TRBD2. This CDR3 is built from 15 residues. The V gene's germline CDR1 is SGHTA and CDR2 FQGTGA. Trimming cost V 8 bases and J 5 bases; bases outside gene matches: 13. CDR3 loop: CASSEGRGYRDTQYF. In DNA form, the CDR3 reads TGTGCCAGCTCCGAGGGGCGGGGGTATAGAGATACGCAGTATTTT. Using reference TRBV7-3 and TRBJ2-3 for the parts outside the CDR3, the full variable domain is GAGVSQTPSNKVTEKGKYVELRCDPISGHTALYWYRQSLGQGPEFLIYFQGTGAADDSGLPNDRFFAVRPEGSVSTLKIQRTERGDSAVYLCASSEGRGYRDTQYFGPGTRLTVL.

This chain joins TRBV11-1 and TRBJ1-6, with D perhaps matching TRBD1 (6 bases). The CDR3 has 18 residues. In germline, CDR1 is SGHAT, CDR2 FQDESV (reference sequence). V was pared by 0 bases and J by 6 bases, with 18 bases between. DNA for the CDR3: TGTGCCAGCAGCTTAGCTCTCCGCCAAACAGGGCTTAATTCACCCCTCCACTTT. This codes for CASSLALRQTGLNSPLHF.

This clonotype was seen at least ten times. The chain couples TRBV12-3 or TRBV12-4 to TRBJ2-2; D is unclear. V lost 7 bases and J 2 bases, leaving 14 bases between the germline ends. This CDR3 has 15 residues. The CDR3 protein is CASTGPPDNTGELFF. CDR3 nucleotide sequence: TGTGCCAGCACCGGACCCCCCGACAACACCGGGGAGCTGTTTTTT.

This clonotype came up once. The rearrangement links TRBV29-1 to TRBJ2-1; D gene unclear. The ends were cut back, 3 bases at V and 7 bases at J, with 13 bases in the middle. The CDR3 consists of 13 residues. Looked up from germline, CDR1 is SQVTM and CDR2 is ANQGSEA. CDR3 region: CSVDRETRNEQFF. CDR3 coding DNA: TGCAGCGTTGATAGGGAAACGCGGAATGAGCAGTTCTTC.

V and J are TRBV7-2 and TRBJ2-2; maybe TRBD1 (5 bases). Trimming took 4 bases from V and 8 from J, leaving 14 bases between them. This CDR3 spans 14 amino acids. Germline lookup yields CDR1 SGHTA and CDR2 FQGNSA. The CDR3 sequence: CASSWGKSPGELFF. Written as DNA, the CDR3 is TGTGCCAGCAGCTGGGGCAAGTCCCCGGGGGAGCTGTTTTTT.

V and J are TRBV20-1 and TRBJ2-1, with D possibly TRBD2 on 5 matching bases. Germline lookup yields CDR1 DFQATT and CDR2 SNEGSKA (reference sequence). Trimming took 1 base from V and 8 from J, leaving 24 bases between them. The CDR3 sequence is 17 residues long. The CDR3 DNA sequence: TGCAGTGCTAGAGTCCGGGAAGTTACCGGAGCCGGACATGAGCAGTTCTTC. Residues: CSARVREVTGAGHEQFF.

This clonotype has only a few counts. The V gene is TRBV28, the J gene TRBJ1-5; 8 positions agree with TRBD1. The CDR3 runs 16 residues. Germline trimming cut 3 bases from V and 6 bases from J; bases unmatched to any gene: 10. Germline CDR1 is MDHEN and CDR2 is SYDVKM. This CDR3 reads CASSFTGGGFGQPQHF. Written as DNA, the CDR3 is TGTGCCAGCAGTTTCACAGGGGGGGGCTTCGGTCAGCCCCAGCATTTT. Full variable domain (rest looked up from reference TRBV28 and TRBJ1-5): DVKVTQSSRYLVKRTGEKVFLECVQDMDHENMFWYRQDPGLGLRLIYFSYDVKMKEKGDIPEGYSVSREKKERFSLILESASTNQTSMYLCASSFTGGGFGQPQHFGDGTRLSIL.

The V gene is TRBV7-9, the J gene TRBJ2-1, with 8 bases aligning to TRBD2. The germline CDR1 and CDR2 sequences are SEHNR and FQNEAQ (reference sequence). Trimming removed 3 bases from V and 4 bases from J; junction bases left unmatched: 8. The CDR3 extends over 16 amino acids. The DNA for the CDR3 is TGTGCCAGCAGCTTCAATGGGCGGGAGGCTTACAATGAGCAGTTCTTC. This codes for CASSFNGREAYNEQFF.

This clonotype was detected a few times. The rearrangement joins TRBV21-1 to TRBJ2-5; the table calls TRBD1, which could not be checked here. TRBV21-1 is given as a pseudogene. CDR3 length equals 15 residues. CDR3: CASSKGGTGKETQYF. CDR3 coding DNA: TGTGCCAGCAGCAAAGGGGGGACAGGGAAAGAGACCCAGTACTTC.

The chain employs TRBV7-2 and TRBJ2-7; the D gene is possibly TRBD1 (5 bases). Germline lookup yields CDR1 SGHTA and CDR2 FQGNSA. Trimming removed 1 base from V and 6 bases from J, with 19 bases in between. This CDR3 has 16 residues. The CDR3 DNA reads TGTGCCAGCAGCTTAGACCAGGGTTGGTCAATGGGCGAGCAGTACTTC. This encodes CASSLDQGWSMGEQYF.

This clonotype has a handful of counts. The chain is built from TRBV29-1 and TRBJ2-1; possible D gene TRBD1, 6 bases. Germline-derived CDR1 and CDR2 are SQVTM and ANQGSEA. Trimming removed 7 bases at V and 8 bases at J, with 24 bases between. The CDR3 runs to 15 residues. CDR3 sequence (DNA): TGCAGCGCCGCGGAGTGGCGACAGGTTAGTTATGAGCAGTTCTTC. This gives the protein CSAAEWRQVSYEQFF.

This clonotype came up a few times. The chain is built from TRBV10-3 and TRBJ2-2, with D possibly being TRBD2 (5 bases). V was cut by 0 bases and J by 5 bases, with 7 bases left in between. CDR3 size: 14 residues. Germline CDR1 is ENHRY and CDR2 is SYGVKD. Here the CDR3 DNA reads TGTGCCATCAGTGAGTCGGGGAGAACCGGGGAGCTGTTTTTT. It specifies CAISESGRTGELFF.